Shown below are 2 T cell receptor beta chains from a single sample sequenced in a study of blood T cell repertoires in COVID-19. TCRdb's table, derived via immunoSEQ multiplex PCR, lists solely in-frame clones and lacks some. There are approximately 180,000 clones in the sample; roughly three quarters occur only once, and approximately 16% lies in the top ten. The specimen sequenced was PBMCs or T cells enriched from blood (not recorded which). These receptors were collected from a woman in her forties or fifties with acute COVID-19.

The chain carries TRBV6-5 and TRBJ2-1; D is unresolved. The CDR3 runs 15 residues. CDR1 and CDR2 (germline): MNHEY, SVGAGI. The V gene lost 0 bases and the J gene lost 4 bases, with 10 bases spanning the gap. The CDR3 is CASSYSRRNYNEQFF. CDR3 DNA: TGTGCCAGCAGTTACTCACGGCGGAATTACAATGAGCAGTTCTTC.

The chain employs TRBV30 and TRBJ1-3; D ambiguous. Looked up from germline, CDR1 is GTSNPN and CDR2 is SVGIG (reference sequence). The germline V and J ends were trimmed by 1 base and 8 bases, with 9 bases remaining between them. The CDR3 has 12 residues. The CDR3 loop reads CAWSGLGDTIYF. The CDR3 region has the DNA TGTGCCTGGAGTGGCCTCGGGGACACCATATATTTT.